One sample yielded the 11 T cell receptor beta chains listed below, sequenced in a study of T cells expressing NK-cell markers. TCRdb re-analyzed the 5' RACE reads; it lists each CDR3 protein once, without DNA. The sample includes 350,000 to 450,000 distinct CDR3 sequences. Sequences were obtained from blood T cells: a sorted CD56 or NKG2C T cell subset, CD4+ or CD8+ T cells, or bulk PBMC T cells (not recorded which). These receptors all come from a man aged 18-75 years in good health.

The J gene is TRBJ1-2, the V gene TRBV2; TCRdb gives TRBD1 as the D gene, but with no DNA this cannot be confirmed. The germline V gene encodes CDR1 SNHLY and CDR2 FYNNEI. The CDR3 contains 14 residues. CDR3 protein: CASSKGQGAYGYTF. Full variable domain (outside the CDR3, taken from reference TRBV2 and TRBJ1-2): EPEVTQTPSHQVTQMGQEVILRCVPISNHLYFYWYRQILGQKVEFLVSFYNNEISEKSEIFDDQFSVERPDGSNFTLKIRSTKLEDSAMYFCASSKGQGAYGYTFGSGTRLTVV.

The V gene is TRBV12-3 or TRBV12-4, the J gene TRBJ2-5. The CDR3 sequence is 15 residues long. CDR3 region: CASSSLLRVGETQYF.

The chain recombines TRBV7-2 with TRBJ2-4; the D call of TRBD1 rests on TCRdb alone, since no DNA is present to check it. The CDR3 consists of 16 residues. Germline assignment: CDR1 SGHTA and CDR2 FQGNSA. CDR3 residues: CASSLDAGPSKNIQYF. Full variable domain (rest looked up from reference TRBV7-2 and TRBJ2-4): GAGVSQSPSNKVTEKGKDVELRCDPISGHTALYWYRQSLGQGLEFLIYFQGNSAPDKSGLPSDRFSAERTGGSVSTLTIQRTQQEDSAVYLCASSLDAGPSKNIQYFGAGTRLSVL.

The chain is built from TRBV7-3 and TRBJ1-2; TCRdb selects TRBD1, and the lack of DNA leaves this call unchecked. Germline values: CDR1 SGHTA, CDR2 FQGTGA. CDR3 length: 17 residues. The CDR3 loop is CASSLNPATGGVDGYTF.

The V call is TRBV5-6, the J call TRBJ1-2; TCRdb reports TRBD1, a call that lacks DNA to check it against. Germline values: CDR1 SGHDT, CDR2 YYEEEE. The CDR3 has 14 residues. CDR3 sequence: CASSFDRPGNGYTF.

The chain uses TRBV18 and TRBJ2-4. The CDR3 sequence is 14 residues long. CDR1 is KGHSH and CDR2 is LQKENI in the germline V gene. The CDR3 sequence: CASSDLGAKNIQYF.

This clonotype ranks as medium-sized in terms of frequency. The V and J genes are TRBV27 and TRBJ1-4. Germline CDR1 is MNHEY and CDR2 is SMNVEV (reference sequence). The CDR3 has 14 residues. The CDR3 here is CASSLDRPNEKLFF.

V and J are TRBV3-1 and TRBJ1-6. Germline CDR1 reads LGHDT; CDR2 reads YNNKEL (reference sequence). The CDR3 has 13 amino acids. CDR3 residues: CASSQGRVSPLHF. Supplemented by reference TRBV3-1 and TRBJ1-6, the full variable domain reads DTAVSQTPKYLVTQMGNDKSIKCEQNLGHDTMYWYKQDSKKFLKIMFSYNNKELIINETVPNRFSPKSPDKAHLNLHINSLELGDSAVYFCASSQGRVSPLHFGNGTRLTVT.

This chain uses TRBV30 with TRBJ2-4. The length of the CDR3 is 15 residues. Germline V gene sequence: CDR1 GTSNPN, CDR2 SVGIG (reference sequence). The CDR3 protein is CAWSGARLAKNIQYF. Full variable domain (missing parts from reference TRBV30 and TRBJ2-4): SQTIHQWPATLVQPVGSPLSLECTVEGTSNPNLYWYRQAAGRGLQLLFYSVGIGQISSEVPQNLSASRPQDRQFILSSKKLLLSDSGFYLCAWSGARLAKNIQYFGAGTRLSVL.

The V call is TRBV6-5, the J call TRBJ2-1; TCRdb calls TRBD1, which cannot be checked without DNA. The CDR3 has 16 residues. The germline gives CDR1 MNHEY, CDR2 SVGAGI. The CDR3 sequence is CASSFGWGTGHNEQFF.

The rearrangement uses TRBV24-1 and TRBJ1-5; TCRdb names TRBD1, which stays unverified in the absence of DNA. There are 17 residues in the CDR3. CDR1 and CDR2 (germline): KGHDR, SFDVKD. CDR3 sequence: CATSDSLRDRGNEPQHF.